Listed below are T cell receptor beta chains from one sample, sequenced in a study of human T cells and chemical hapten exposure. TCRdb itself ran the RACE reads through MiXCR, one entry per CDR3 protein. This table holds tens of thousands of distinct CDR3 sequences, 5.5% found once. The sample taken for sequencing was whole blood. These receptors came from a human donor in good health. Some clones in this sample may be carry-over from other donors' samples. CDR3s include the opening cysteine and the closing phenylalanine or tryptophan. A D gene is named only where the DNA matches it firmly. A clone size is listed for some rows: how often the clone was seen (once, few, many), or a class if it is expanded.

j_call | v_call | d_call | clone_size | cdr3_aa | cdr3_nt
TRBJ2-5 | TRBV6-2/TRBV6-3 | TRBD2 | many | CASSPGGFSSGRVLQETQYF | TGTGCCAGCAGCCCGGGAGGATTCAGTAGCGGGAGGGTCCTCCAAGAGACCCAGTACTTC
TRBJ1-2 | TRBV20-1 | TRBD1 | many | CSALALGQGRYGYTF | TGCAGTGCTTTAGCCCTAGGACAGGGTAGATATGGCTACACCTTC
TRBJ2-6 | TRBV6-2/TRBV6-3 | . | many | CASSYTRARANVLTF | TGTGCCAGCAGTTACACAAGAGCGAGGGCCAACGTCCTGACTTTC
TRBJ2-1 | TRBV5-5 | TRBD2 | many | CASSQRGAIINEQFF | TGTGCCAGCAGCCAGCGGGGGGCAATTATCAATGAGCAGTTCTTC
TRBJ2-3 | TRBV5-1 | . | many | CASSLASAPDTQYF | TGCGCCAGCAGCTTGGCCAGCGCTCCAGATACGCAGTATTTT
TRBJ1-2 | TRBV16 | TRBD1 | many | CASTRTGEGYTF | TGTGCCAGCACCCGGACAGGGGAAGGCTACACCTTC
TRBJ2-7 | TRBV6-7 | TRBD1 | . | CASSYAQRDRSYEQYF | TGTGCCAGCAGCTACGCCCAACGGGACAGATCCTACGAGCAGTACTTC
TRBJ2-5 | TRBV6-6 | . | many | CASSRNLETQYF | TGTGCCAGCAGTCGGAATTTAGAGACCCAGTACTTC
TRBJ1-4 | TRBV7-9 | TRBD1 | . | CASNSQGDRSNEKLFF | TGTGCCAGCAATTCGCAAGGGGACAGATCTAATGAAAAACTGTTTTTT
TRBJ2-1 | TRBV20-1 | . | few | CSARLIYNEQFF | TGCAGTGCTAGACTTATCTACAATGAGCAGTTCTTC
TRBJ1-1 | TRBV27 | . | few | CASSLGANTEAFF | TGTGCCAGCAGTTTAGGGGCCAACACTGAAGCTTTCTTT
TRBJ1-1 | TRBV6-2/TRBV6-3 | TRBD1 | many | CASSSGQGWTEAFF | TGTGCCAGCAGTTCGGGACAGGGCTGGACTGAAGCTTTCTTT
TRBJ1-1 | TRBV7-2 | TRBD1 | many | CASSLFGQGTTEAFF | TGTGCCAGCAGCTTGTTCGGACAGGGTACGACTGAAGCTTTCTTT
TRBJ2-1 | TRBV7-7 | . | . | CASSPGLAQGQFF | TGTGCTAGCAGCCCGGGACTGGCCCAGGGGCAGTTCTTC
TRBJ2-5 | TRBV6-2/TRBV6-3 | . | many | CASTKTPPRTQYF | TGTGCCAGCACCAAGACTCCCCCCCGGACCCAGTACTTC
TRBJ2-6 | TRBV2 | TRBD1 | few | CASSLGQGVPGANVLTF | TGTGCCAGCAGCTTGGGACAGGGGGTCCCTGGGGCCAACGTCCTGACTTTC
TRBJ2-1 | TRBV27 | . | many | CASSFSLRGNNEQFF | TGTGCCAGCAGTTTTTCGCTGCGCGGAAACAATGAGCAGTTCTTC
TRBJ2-3 | TRBV2 | TRBD1 | many | CASSGQGDWTDTQYF | TGTGCCAGCAGTGGACAGGGGGATTGGACAGATACGCAGTATTTT
TRBJ1-1 | TRBV6-5 | . | many | CASRYREGLNTEAFF | TGTGCCAGCAGATACCGGGAGGGGTTGAACACTGAAGCTTTCTTT
TRBJ2-3 | TRBV12-3/TRBV12-4 | . | medium-sized | CASTGGNTDTQYF | TGTGCCAGCACGGGGGGCAACACAGATACGCAGTATTTT
TRBJ1-2 | TRBV6-6 | TRBD1 | . | CASSYSTGVNYGYTF | TGTGCCAGCAGTTACTCGACAGGGGTTAACTATGGCTACACCTTC
TRBJ2-1 | TRBV4-3 | TRBD2 | many | CASSPTGTSFSEQFF | TGCGCCAGCAGCCCTACCGGGACTAGCTTCAGTGAGCAGTTCTTC
TRBJ2-2 | TRBV5-1 | . | many | CASSPDRNAGELFF | TGCGCCAGCAGCCCAGACAGGAACGCCGGGGAGCTGTTTTTT
TRBJ2-3 | TRBV12-3/TRBV12-4 | TRBD2 | . | CASSSRIAGVREDTQYF | TGTGCCAGCAGTAGCCGTATAGCGGGAGTTAGGGAAGATACGCAGTATTTT
TRBJ2-3 | TRBV30 | . | many | CAWSVNGRNTQYF | TGTGCCTGGAGTGTAAATGGGAGAAATACGCAGTATTTT
TRBJ2-1 | TRBV2 | TRBD1 | many | CASRRQGGLENEQFF | TGTGCCAGCAGGCGACAGGGGGGGTTAGAGAATGAGCAGTTCTTC
TRBJ2-4 | TRBV2 | . | many | CASSDRTSVDIQYF | TGTGCCAGCAGTGATCGGACTTCGGTGGACATTCAGTACTTC
TRBJ1-1 | TRBV4-3 | TRBD1 | . | CASSQDTGDTEAFF | TGCGCCAGCAGCCAAGACACAGGGGACACTGAAGCTTTCTTT
TRBJ1-2 | TRBV4-1 | . | many | CASSQPLTGSTNYGYTF | TGCGCCAGCAGCCAACCCCTCACAGGGAGTACTAACTATGGCTACACCTTC
TRBJ2-1 | TRBV5-1 | TRBD2 | many | CASSDLAGTGDEQFF | TGCGCCAGCAGCGATCTAGCGGGCACTGGGGATGAGCAGTTCTTC
TRBJ2-1 | TRBV20-1 | . | many | CSARSLLPGNEQFF | TGCAGTGCTAGAAGTCTCCTTCCTGGCAATGAGCAGTTCTTC
TRBJ2-5 | TRBV7-2 | . | few | CASSLSLGETQYF | TGTGCCAGCAGCTTAAGCCTGGGGGAGACCCAGTACTTC
TRBJ1-1 | TRBV7-2 | . | . | CASSLLREEAFF | TGTGCCAGCAGCTTATTGAGGGAGGAAGCTTTCTTT
TRBJ1-1 | TRBV6-2/TRBV6-3 | . | many | CASSPEANTEAFF | TGTGCCAGCAGCCCGGAGGCGAACACTGAAGCTTTCTTT
TRBJ2-7 | TRBV19 | . | few | CASSIAPSSYEQYF | TGTGCCAGTAGTATTGCGCCATCCTCCTACGAGCAGTACTTC
TRBJ2-3 | TRBV6-2/TRBV6-3 | . | few | CASSYGGEDTQYF | TGTGCCAGCAGTTACGGAGGGGAGGATACGCAGTATTTT
TRBJ2-3 | TRBV28 | . | many | CASSLTGGGTTDTQYF | TGTGCCAGCAGTTTAACCGGGGGCGGGACCACAGATACGCAGTATTTT
TRBJ2-3 | TRBV2 | TRBD1 | many | CASSAQQGTADTQYF | TGTGCCAGCAGTGCCCAACAGGGGACGGCAGATACGCAGTATTTT
TRBJ2-3 | TRBV6-6 | . | many | CASTRFSSTDTQYF | TGTGCCAGCACCAGATTTTCTAGCACAGATACGCAGTATTTT
TRBJ2-1 | TRBV6-2/TRBV6-3 | TRBD2 | few | CASTSGTNFNEQFF | TGTGCCAGCACCTCCGGGACTAACTTCAATGAGCAGTTCTTC
TRBJ1-1 | TRBV29-1 | . | few | CSVGGGLNTEAFF | TGCAGCGTTGGGGGGGGATTGAACACTGAAGCTTTCTTT
TRBJ2-7 | TRBV5-4 | . | . | CASSLGFRGSTYEQYF | TGTGCCAGCAGCTTGGGGTTCAGGGGTAGCACCTACGAGCAGTACTTC
TRBJ2-7 | TRBV28 | . | many | CASIGDKGYEQYF | TGTGCCAGCATAGGTGACAAAGGCTACGAGCAGTACTTC
TRBJ2-3 | TRBV14 | . | many | CASSQAVLDTQYF | TGTGCCAGCAGCCAAGCCGTGTTAGATACGCAGTATTTT
TRBJ2-6 | TRBV19 | TRBD2 | . | CASLKLSGTSSSGANVLTF | TGTGCCAGTCTAAAATTGTCCGGGACTAGCAGCTCTGGGGCCAACGTCCTGACTTTC
TRBJ1-2 | TRBV7-9 | . | . | CASSLFPSDTYYGYTF | TGTGCCAGCAGCTTATTCCCCAGTGACACCTACTATGGCTACACCTTC
TRBJ1-1 | TRBV29-1 | . | many | CSVVTQVNTEAFF | TGCAGCGTTGTAACACAAGTGAACACTGAAGCTTTCTTT
TRBJ1-1 | TRBV28 | . | . | CASSPVSMVNEAFF | TGTGCCAGCAGCCCCGTCTCCATGGTCAATGAAGCTTTCTTT
TRBJ2-3 | TRBV28 | . | many | CASSLNSLTDTQYF | TGTGCCAGCAGTTTAAACAGCCTCACAGATACGCAGTATTTT
TRBJ2-1 | TRBV2 | TRBD1 | many | CASTGTGGFNEQFF | TGTGCCAGCACCGGGACAGGGGGCTTCAATGAGCAGTTCTTC
TRBJ2-6 | TRBV28 | . | many | CASTRPSSGANVLTF | TGTGCCAGCACTCGACCCTCCTCTGGGGCCAACGTCCTGACTTTC
TRBJ2-1 | TRBV27 | TRBD1 | medium-sized | CASSFTGTASNEQFF | TGTGCCAGCAGTTTTACCGGGACAGCAAGTAATGAGCAGTTCTTC
TRBJ2-7 | TRBV28 | TRBD1 | few | CASSPTGVSRDFEQYF | TGTGCCAGCAGTCCGACAGGGGTTAGTAGGGATTTTGAGCAGTACTTC
TRBJ1-4 | TRBV11-1 | . | . | CASSPRQGATNEKLFF | TGTGCCAGCAGCCCACGGCAGGGCGCAACTAATGAAAAACTGTTTTTT
TRBJ1-2 | TRBV10-3 | . | many | CAISASDFYGYTF | TGTGCCATCAGTGCTTCAGACTTCTATGGCTACACCTTC